The 6 T cell receptor beta chains reported below all come from one sample, sequenced in a study of blood T cell repertoires in COVID-19. Repertoires were generated with immunoSEQ multiplex PCR, while TCRdb's copy carries only in-frame clones and drops some. The sample shows under 200,000 clones, 84% of them seen only once. Material for sequencing was PBMCs or T cells enriched from blood (not recorded which). Every receptor here comes from a man aged 50 or older who had recovered from COVID-19.

This sequence joins TRBV9 and TRBJ2-3; 7 nucleotides match TRBD1. Trimming at V came to 4 bases and at J to 7 bases, leaving 9 bases not matched to a gene. Germline V gene sequence: CDR1 SGDLS, CDR2 YYNGEE. The length of the CDR3 is 14 residues. The CDR3 DNA sequence: TGTGCCAGCAGCCTACAGGGGTTTACGAATACGCAGTATTTT. Encoded protein: CASSLQGFTNTQYF.

The chain uses TRBV6-5 and TRBJ1-5; 7 nucleotides line up with TRBD1. Per the germline V gene, CDR1 is MNHEY and CDR2 is SVGAGI. This CDR3 is 15 amino acids long. Unmatched junction bases numbered 8, after V lost 7 bases and J lost 2 bases. CDR3 loop: CASTWGQTRNQPQHF. The CDR3 DNA is TGTGCCAGCACCTGGGGACAGACCCGCAATCAGCCCCAGCATTTT.

The V gene is TRBV3-1 (or the pseudogene TRBV3-2), the J gene TRBJ1-1, with 8 nucleotides matching TRBD1. V was clipped by 3 bases and J by 3 bases; unmatched bases: 9. The CDR3 is made up of 16 amino acids. CDR1 is LGHDT, CDR2 YNNKEL, per germline (reference sequence). Written as DNA, the CDR3 is TGTGCCAGCAGCCAGCCGGGACAGGCAAGGGACACTGAAGCTTTCTTT. Amino acids: CASSQPGQARDTEAFF.

This clone was picked up a small number of times. J is TRBJ1-4 and V is TRBV7-2; D is perhaps TRBD1 (6 bases). The CDR3 contains 16 residues. With 5 bases removed from V and 8 bases from J, the gap between germline ends came to 21 bases. Germline CDR1 is SGHTA and CDR2 is FQGNSA. The CDR3 coding sequence is TGTGCCAGCAGCCCACAAACCGGGACAAAAGGGGAAAAACTGTTTTTT. This gives the protein CASSPQTGTKGEKLFF.

V and J are TRBV16 and TRBJ1-2, with a possible D match to TRBD1 (5 bases). Between the trimmed V and J ends, which lost 2 bases and 0 bases, there was a span of 13 bases. Germline V gene sequence: CDR1 KGHSY, CDR2 FQNENV. The CDR3 has 16 residues. CDR3 in DNA: TGTGCCAGCAGCCAAAGGGGTTTTTCAGCTAACTATGGCTACACCTTC. Translated, it gives CASSQRGFSANYGYTF.

This clone was observed a handful of times. V is TRBV5-1 and J is TRBJ1-5; unclear D gene. The CDR3 contains 14 residues. The germline V gene encodes CDR1 SGHRS and CDR2 YFSETQ. The V gene lost 0 bases and the J gene lost 6 bases, with 10 bases spanning the gap. DNA of the CDR3: TGCGCCAGCAGCTTGGACGGTTCGGGTCAGCCCCAGCATTTT. Its translation is CASSLDGSGQPQHF.